The T cell receptor beta chain under discussion was sequenced for a study of siplizumab effects on memory and regulatory T cells. Study-wide points: The mapping of alloreactive clones to unstimulated subsets covered only a minor fraction of them.

Of note for this clone: The antigen is not known.

Generated by immunoSEQ multiplex PCR, the TCRdb table keeps only in-frame clones and is missing some. The table shows over 100,000 clones, with about 90% occurring only once. The CDR3 covers 15 residues. Per the germline V gene, CDR1 is WNHNN and CDR2 is SYGVQD (reference sequence). The germline V and J ends were trimmed by 2 bases and 5 bases, with 13 bases remaining between them. V and J are TRBV10-1 and TRBJ2-1; D is uncertain. This TCR came from a human donor in good health. The sequencing sample was made of CD4+ T cells sorted from blood. CDR3 amino acids: CASSERELSHNEQFF. The CDR3 bases are TGCGCCAGCAGTGAGAGGGAACTAAGTCACAATGAGCAGTTCTTC.